This is a list of T cell receptor beta chains from one sample in a study of shared clonotypes between healthy human individuals. Assay: immunoSEQ multiplex PCR; the TCRdb copy retains only in-frame clones and omits some. The profile shows some 2.1 million clones, 93% of them singletons. Sequencing was performed on naive CD8+ T cells from PBMCs. The receptors derive from a man between 18 and 35 years old in good health. Some clones in this sample may be carry-over from other donors' samples. Both conserved end residues are part of each CDR3. A D gene is named only where the DNA matches it firmly. Size tells how often a clone was seen (once, few, many) or the class of an expanded clone, and some rows leave it out.

once	TRBJ2-1	TRBV7-9	TRBD1	CASSPPDRGESEQFF	TGTGCCAGCAGCCCACCGGACAGGGGGGAAAGTGAGCAGTTCTTC
-	TRBJ2-1	TRBV2	-	CASSSADEQFF	TGTGCCAGCAGCAGTGCGGATGAGCAGTTCTTC
-	TRBJ2-3	TRBV9	-	CASSGSLADTQYF	TGTGCCAGCAGCGGTTCTTTGGCGGATACGCAGTATTTT
-	TRBJ2-1	TRBV9	TRBD2	CASASGRADEQFF	TGTGCCAGCGCTAGCGGGAGGGCCGATGAGCAGTTCTTC
-	TRBJ2-1	TRBV9	-	CASSPGSLGEQFF	TGTGCCAGCAGCCCGGGATCGCTCGGGGAGCAGTTCTTC
-	TRBJ1-1	TRBV5-6	-	CASSLLGENTEAFF	TGTGCCAGCAGCTTGCTGGGGGAGAACACTGAAGCTTTCTTT
-	TRBJ2-1	TRBV28	-	CASAHSSYNEQFF	TGTGCCAGCGCCCATTCCTCCTACAATGAGCAGTTCTTC
-	TRBJ1-5	TRBV5-6	-	CASSLGTNQPQHF	TGTGCCAGCAGCTTGGGGACCAATCAGCCCCAGCATTTT
-	TRBJ2-7	TRBV30	-	CACQARSYEQYF	TGTGCCTGTCAGGCAAGGTCCTACGAGCAGTACTTC
-	TRBJ1-5	TRBV9	-	CASSGGGEGQPQHF	TGTGCCAGCAGCGGAGGCGGTGAGGGTCAGCCCCAGCATTTT
-	TRBJ2-4	TRBV10-3	-	CAISESGTANIQYF	TGTGCCATCAGTGAGTCCGGGACCGCAAACATTCAGTACTTC
-	TRBJ1-1	TRBV28	-	CASSATTEMNTEAFF	TGTGCCAGCAGCGCAACGACAGAGATGAACACTGAAGCTTTCTTT
-	TRBJ2-7	TRBV13	-	CASSGRLVAYEQYF	TGTGCCAGCAGCGGACGACTAGTCGCCTACGAGCAGTACTTC
-	TRBJ1-5	TRBV4-1	-	CASSHRQVSRDFNQPQHF	TGCGCCAGCAGCCACAGGCAAGTAAGCCGGGATTTTAATCAGCCCCAGCATTTT
-	TRBJ1-1	TRBV7-9	-	CASTSGTLDTEAFF	TGTGCCAGCACCAGCGGGACGTTGGACACTGAAGCTTTCTTT
-	TRBJ1-1	TRBV7-6	-	CASSLGPGSGLVGTEAFF	TGTGCCAGCAGCTTAGGTCCGGGTAGTGGGCTAGTGGGCACTGAAGCTTTCTTT
-	TRBJ2-1	TRBV27	-	CAARSERHNEQFF	TGTGCCGCCCGGAGCGAGCGGCACAATGAGCAGTTCTTC
-	TRBJ2-7	TRBV4-1	-	CASSQGSVGQGSYEQYF	TGCGCCAGCAGCCAAGGTTCCGTCGGGCAGGGATCGTACGAGCAGTACTTC
-	TRBJ1-4	TRBV7-9	-	CASSSLRAATNEKLFF	TGTGCCAGCAGCTCTCTTCGGGCTGCAACTAATGAAAAACTGTTTTTT
-	TRBJ2-7	TRBV4-2	-	CASSLGRASAYEQYF	TGTGCCAGCAGCCTCGGGCGGGCCTCGGCCTACGAGCAGTACTTC
-	TRBJ2-7	TRBV5-6	-	CASSLTPDSSYEQYF	TGTGCCAGCAGCTTGACCCCCGACAGTTCCTACGAGCAGTACTTC
-	TRBJ2-2	TRBV7-9	TRBD2	CASSLGWASGTNTGELFF	TGTGCCAGCAGCTTAGGTTGGGCTAGCGGAACGAACACCGGGGAGCTGTTTTTT
-	TRBJ2-7	TRBV29-1	-	CSVAGSNYEQYF	TGCAGCGTAGCCGGGAGCAACTACGAGCAGTACTTC
-	TRBJ2-3	TRBV7-8	-	CASSQTGTTDTQYF	TGTGCCAGCAGCCAAACCGGGACCACAGATACGCAGTATTTT
-	TRBJ2-1	TRBV27	TRBD1	CASTGVTYNEQFF	TGTGCCAGTACAGGGGTGACCTACAATGAGCAGTTCTTC
-	TRBJ1-2	TRBV9	-	CASSALPGVGDYGYTF	TGTGCCAGCAGCGCGCTCCCGGGGGTGGGAGACTATGGCTACACCTTC
-	TRBJ2-1	TRBV12-5	-	CASTVRGREDNEQFF	TGTGCTAGTACCGTGCGGGGCAGGGAAGACAATGAGCAGTTCTTC
-	TRBJ2-5	TRBV5-6	TRBD1	CASSTLRDSEFQETQYF	TGTGCCAGCAGCACTCTCCGGGACAGTGAGTTCCAAGAGACCCAGTACTTC
-	TRBJ2-7	TRBV11-2	TRBD2	CASSLIAGASYEQYF	TGTGCCAGCAGCCTTATAGCGGGAGCTTCCTACGAGCAGTACTTC
-	TRBJ2-1	TRBV28	-	CASSYQARMGRQPFF	TGTGCCAGCAGTTATCAGGCACGAATGGGACGTCAACCGTTCTTC
-	TRBJ2-7	TRBV4-1	-	CASSQGDPTVYSYEQYF	TGCGCCAGCAGCCAAGGAGACCCGACAGTTTACTCCTACGAGCAGTACTTC
-	TRBJ1-5	TRBV19	-	CASCWGNQPQHF	TGTGCCAGTTGCTGGGGCAATCAGCCCCAGCATTTT
-	TRBJ2-2	TRBV7-6	-	CASSWVILGANTGELFF	TGTGCCAGCAGCTGGGTCATCCTCGGCGCGAACACCGGGGAGCTGTTTTTT
-	TRBJ1-1	TRBV19	-	CASSTPAEAFF	TGTGCCAGTAGTACCCCAGCTGAAGCTTTCTTT
-	TRBJ1-1	TRBV7-2	TRBD1	CASSQLAGGEAFF	TGTGCCAGCAGCCAGTTAGCAGGGGGTGAAGCTTTCTTT
few	TRBJ1-2	TRBV19	-	CASSHRDIDGYTF	TGTGCCAGTAGTCACCGGGACATCGATGGCTACACCTTC
once	TRBJ2-5	TRBV5-1	TRBD2	CASSLAGGGYLETQYF	TGCGCCAGCAGCTTGGCGGGAGGAGGGTATCTGGAGACCCAGTACTTC
once	TRBJ1-2	TRBV19	-	CASSTPWDGPGYGYTF	TGTGCCAGTAGTACCCCCTGGGACGGCCCGGGGTATGGCTACACCTTC
-	TRBJ1-5	TRBV7-9	TRBD1	CASSKTGSDQPQHF	TGTGCCAGCAGCAAGACAGGGTCGGATCAGCCCCAGCATTTT